These 8 T cell receptor beta chains originate from one sample sequenced in a study of tissue T cells after allogeneic stem cell transplantation. The time point was: mouse harvest day 14 after allogeneic transplant. The graft held 10^6 splenic CD5+ T cells and 10^7 T-cell-depleted bone marrow cells. Profiling relied on immunoSEQ multiplex PCR, and the TCRdb table lists in-frame clones only, not all of them. Counted here are over 5,500 clones, roughly 52% occurring once; the ten biggest clones make up roughly two fifths. Specimen: gut tissue. The receptors were sampled from a female BALB/c mouse given C57BL/6 T cells with graft-versus-host disease after an allogeneic hematopoietic cell transplant.

In regard to this clone: The gene names here belong to mouse. The read is 1 residue too short to cover the CDR3 end, so that end is filled in from the germline J gene. The chain recombines TRBV26 with TRBJ2-7; TRBD1 matches 10 bases. This CDR3 has 14 amino acids. Germline loops: CDR1 KGHPV, CDR2 FQNQEV (reference sequence). V dropped 2 bases and J dropped 3; count of bases not matched to a gene: 1. CDR3 DNA (partial): TGTGCCAGCAGTCTGCGGACAGGGGGCTATGAACAGTAC. Translating gives CASSLRTGGYEQY. The whole CDR3 is CASSLRTGGYEQYF.

About this clone itself: Gene names are mouse gene names. The read terminates 1 residue before the CDR3 end, so the remaining end is supplied by the germline J gene. The gene calls are TRBV26 and TRBJ2-5; 7 nucleotides align to TRBD1. This CDR3 region has 14 residues. In germline, CDR1 is KGHPV, CDR2 FQNQEV (reference sequence). Trimming removed 6 bases from V and 2 bases from J; junction bases left unmatched: 5. This CDR3 reads CASSPTGSQDTQYF. The part of the CDR3 DNA that was read is TGTGCCAGCAGCCCGACAGGGAGCCAAGACACCCAGTAC.

Regarding this clone: Mouse germline and gene names are used. Sequencing ends 1 residue short of the CDR3 end; the germline J gene provides the rest. This sequence joins TRBV3 and TRBJ1-4; D not certain. CDR1 and CDR2 from the germline V gene are SNHLY and FYNGKV (reference sequence). The CDR3 has 14 residues. Trimming pared 1 base from V and 1 base from J, leaving 4 bases between. CDR3 residues: CASSLDNSNERLFF. The CDR3 DNA, read in part, is TGTGCCAGCAGCTTAGACAATTCCAACGAAAGATTATTT.

By proportion, this clone is large. Each gene name is a mouse one. The read comes to an end 1 residue before the CDR3 does, leaving the germline J gene to fill in the end. This chain links TRBV12-1 with TRBJ2-7, with 9 nucleotides matching TRBD2. Trimming cost V 4 bases and J 6 bases; bases outside gene matches: 3. The CDR3 length is 12 residues. Germline V gives CDR1 SGHSN, CDR2 HYEKVE. The CDR3 bases that were read are TGTGCCAGCTCGGGACTGGGAGGTGAACAGTAC. It codes for CASSGLGGEQY. The entire CDR3 is CASSGLGGEQYF.

This clone is medium-sized within its sample. Mouse names are used for the genes. The CDR3 end lies 1 residue beyond the end of the read and is filled in from the germline J gene. The rearrangement links TRBV26 to TRBJ2-1; 9 bases agree with TRBD2. The junction had 6 bases not matched to a gene; V was cut back by 3 bases and J by 0 bases. The length of the CDR3 is 17 residues. CDR1 and CDR2 from the germline V gene are KGHPV and FQNQEV (reference sequence). This CDR3 reads CASSLRGLGYNYAEQFF. The sequenced part of the CDR3 DNA is TGTGCCAGCAGTCTTAGGGGACTGGGCTATAACTATGCTGAGCAGTTC.

By share, this clone counts as medium-sized (0.01 to 0.1%). Mouse gene names apply. The observed sequence ends 1 residue before the CDR3 terminus, with the missing tail filled in from the germline J gene. The chain has TRBV12-2 and TRBJ1-1; D gene ambiguous. This CDR3 has 12 residues. Trimming took 2 bases from V and 0 from J, leaving 3 bases between them. Per germline, CDR1 SGHLS and CDR2 HYDKME. The sequenced CDR3 bases are TGTGCCAGCTCTCGAACAAACACAGAAGTCTTC. The encoded protein is CASSRTNTEVF. The full CDR3 is CASSRTNTEVFF.

This clone was observed a few times. All gene names here are mouse names. The observed sequence ends 1 residue before the CDR3 terminus, with the missing tail filled in from the germline J gene. This chain links TRBV1 with TRBJ2-1, with TRBD2 identical over 8 bases. V lost 3 bases to trimming and J lost 4 bases; unmatched junction nucleotides: 2. CDR3 length: 14 residues. Per germline, CDR1 NSQYPW and CDR2 LRSPGD (reference sequence). The sequenced part of the CDR3 DNA is TGCACCTGCAGTGCCCGACTGGGGTATGCTGAGCAGTTC. Translation: CTCSARLGYAEQF. The whole CDR3 protein is CTCSARLGYAEQFF.

Of note for this clone: Each gene name is a mouse one. The DNA read from the CDR3 is TGTGCCAGCAGTCCACAAGCAAACACAGAAGTCTTC. Protein: CASSPQANTEVF. The complete CDR3 sequence is CASSPQANTEVFF. This sequence joins TRBV26 and TRBJ1-1; D ambiguous. Coverage ceases 1 residue before the CDR3 finishes, and the germline J gene fills in the end. The CDR3 is 13 residues long. Looked up from germline, CDR1 is KGHPV and CDR2 is FQNQEV (reference sequence). The V end lost 4 bases, the J end lost 0 bases, and 6 bases lay between the germline ends.